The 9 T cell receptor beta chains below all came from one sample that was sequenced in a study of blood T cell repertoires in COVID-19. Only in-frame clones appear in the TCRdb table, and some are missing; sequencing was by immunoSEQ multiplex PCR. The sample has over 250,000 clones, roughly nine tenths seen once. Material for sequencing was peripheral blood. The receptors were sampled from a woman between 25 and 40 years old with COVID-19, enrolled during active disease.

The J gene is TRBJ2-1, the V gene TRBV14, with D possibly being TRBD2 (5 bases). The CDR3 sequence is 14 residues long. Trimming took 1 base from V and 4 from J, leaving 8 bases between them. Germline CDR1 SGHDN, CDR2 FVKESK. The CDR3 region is CASSQASGYNEQFF. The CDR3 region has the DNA TGTGCCAGCAGCCAAGCGAGCGGATACAATGAGCAGTTCTTC. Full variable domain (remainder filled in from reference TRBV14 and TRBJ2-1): EAGVTQFPSHSVIEKGQTVTLRCDPISGHDNLYWYRRVMGKEIKFLLHFVKESKQDESGMPNNRFLAERTGGTYSTLKVQPAELEDSGVYFCASSQASGYNEQFFGPGTRLTVL.

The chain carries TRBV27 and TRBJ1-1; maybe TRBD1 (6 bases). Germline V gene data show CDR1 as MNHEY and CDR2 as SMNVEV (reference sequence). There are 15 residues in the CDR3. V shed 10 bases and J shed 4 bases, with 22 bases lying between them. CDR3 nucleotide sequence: TGTGCCACCTTTGGGGCGACAGGAGGTACCACTGAAGCTTTCTTT. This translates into CATFGATGGTTEAFF.

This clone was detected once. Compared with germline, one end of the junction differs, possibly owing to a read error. Written as DNA, the CDR3 is TGTGCCAGCAGTAGCAGGGGCTCCCACAATGAGCAGTTCTTC. It codes for CASSSRGSHNEQFF. V gene TRBV28 combines with J gene TRBJ2-1; tentative D call: TRBD1 (6 bases). The CDR3 contains 14 residues. Germline CDR1 and CDR2: MDHEN and SYDVKM.

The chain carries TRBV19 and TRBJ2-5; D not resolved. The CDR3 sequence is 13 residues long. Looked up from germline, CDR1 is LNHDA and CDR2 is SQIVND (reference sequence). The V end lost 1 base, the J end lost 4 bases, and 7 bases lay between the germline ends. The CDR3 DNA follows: TGTGCCAGTAGTATAGGCGCGGTAGAGACCCAGTACTTC. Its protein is CASSIGAVETQYF.

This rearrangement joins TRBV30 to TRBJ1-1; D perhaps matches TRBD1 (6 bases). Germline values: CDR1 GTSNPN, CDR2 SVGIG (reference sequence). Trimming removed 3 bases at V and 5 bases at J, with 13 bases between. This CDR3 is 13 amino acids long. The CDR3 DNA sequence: TGTGCCTGGAGAAACGGGGGGCGGACTGAAGCTTTCTTT. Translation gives CAWRNGGRTEAFF.

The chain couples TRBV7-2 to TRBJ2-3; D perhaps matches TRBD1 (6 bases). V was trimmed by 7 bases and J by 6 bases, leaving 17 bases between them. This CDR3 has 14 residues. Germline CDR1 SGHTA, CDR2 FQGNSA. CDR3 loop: CASTSGAAGDTQYF. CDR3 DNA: TGTGCCAGCACCTCAGGGGCGGCCGGGGATACGCAGTATTTT.

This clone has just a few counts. The DNA of the CDR3 is TGCGCCAGCAGCGATCCGGGACAGGGGCCCGTAGGGGAGCAGTACTTC. Its protein product is CASSDPGQGPVGEQYF. The chain has TRBV5-1 and TRBJ2-7; 10 nucleotides align to TRBD1. V was clipped by 4 bases and J by 7 bases; unmatched bases: 14. In germline, CDR1 is SGHRS, CDR2 YFSETQ. This CDR3 region has 16 residues. The variable domain in full, completed from reference TRBV5-1 and TRBJ2-7, reads KAGVTQTPRYLIKTRGQQVTLSCSPISGHRSVSWYQQTPGQGLQFLFEYFSETQRNKGNFPGRFSGRQFSNSRSEMNVSTLELGDSALYLCASSDPGQGPVGEQYFGPGTRLTVT.

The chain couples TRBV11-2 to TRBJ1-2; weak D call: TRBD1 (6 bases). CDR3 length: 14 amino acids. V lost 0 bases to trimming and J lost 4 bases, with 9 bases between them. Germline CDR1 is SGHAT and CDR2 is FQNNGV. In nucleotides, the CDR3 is TGTGCCAGCAGCTTAGAGGGGGGGGCCTATGGCTACACCTTC. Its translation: CASSLEGGAYGYTF.

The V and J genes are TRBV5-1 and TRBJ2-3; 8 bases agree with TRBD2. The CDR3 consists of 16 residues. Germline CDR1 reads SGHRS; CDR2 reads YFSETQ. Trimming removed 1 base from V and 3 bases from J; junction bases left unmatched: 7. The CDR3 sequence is CASSLKAPGGTDTQYF. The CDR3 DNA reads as TGCGCCAGCAGCTTGAAGGCCCCGGGAGGGACAGATACGCAGTATTTT.